This TCR beta chain was recovered during a study of CXCR3-negative and CXCR3-positive naive CD8 T cells. Study context: Roughly 1.5 +/- 0.3 million TRB reads came from each library, giving about 140 million in total. Study-level points and caveats: After cryopreservation, CXCR3 expression dropped partially; most assays used fresh PBMCs. Diversity in memory CD8+ cells fell much lower than the comparably high levels seen in both naive subsets. The TRB CDR3s that CXCR3-positive naive cells carried were more hydrophobic than those of CXCR3-negative naive cells.

Every subset of CD8+ T cells was sorted in triplicate at fewer than 350,000 cells each. This CDR3 has 16 amino acids. Germline V lookup: CDR1 SGHVS, CDR2 FQNEAQ. Remarks on this clonotype: Its antigen is as yet unknown.

cDNA libraries for TRB were generated by 5' RACE incorporating UMI labels. TCRdb re-called the 5' RACE reads; every CDR3 protein appears as one record, without DNA. The sample holds 90,000 to 100,000 distinct CDR3 sequences. This clonotype was sampled from a human donor in good health. Some clones in this sample may be carry-over from other donors' samples. The J gene is TRBJ2-5, the V gene TRBV7-8; absent DNA, TCRdb's TRBD2 call cannot be checked. The material sequenced was naive CXCR3+ CD8+ T cells from blood. The subset here: CD45RO-CCR7+CD27+CD95- naive CD8+ T cells expressing CXCR3 (TNR3+). The CDR3 loop is CASSTRAGGAQETQYF.